The sequence of this T cell receptor beta chain was determined in a study of beta chain features in type 1 diabetes. General observations from the study: TCRB CDR3s were moderately but significantly shorter in Type 1 diabetes patients in all four CD4+ subsets.

Germline lookup yields CDR1 SNHLY and CDR2 FYNNEI. The CDR3 is made up of 15 amino acids. The junction had 9 bases not matched to a gene; V was cut back by 6 bases and J by 9 bases. This clone was seen a handful of times. Its antigen is unknown. Every bit of the isolated RNA underwent reverse transcription, so sequencing read expressed TCRB transcripts. TCRdb's copy holds only in-frame clones and misses some; the assay was immunoSEQ multiplex PCR. The data contain about 160,000 clones, approximately 7.8% of them singletons. The chain is built from TRBV2 and TRBJ2-1; 12 bases match TRBD1. The sequenced material came from central memory CD4+ T cells from blood. This clonotype was sampled from a woman in her forties with type 1 diabetes. CDR3 bases: TGTGCCAGCAGGCCCGGGACAGGGGGCCTTGTTGAGCAGTTCTTC. Amino acids: CASRPGTGGLVEQFF.